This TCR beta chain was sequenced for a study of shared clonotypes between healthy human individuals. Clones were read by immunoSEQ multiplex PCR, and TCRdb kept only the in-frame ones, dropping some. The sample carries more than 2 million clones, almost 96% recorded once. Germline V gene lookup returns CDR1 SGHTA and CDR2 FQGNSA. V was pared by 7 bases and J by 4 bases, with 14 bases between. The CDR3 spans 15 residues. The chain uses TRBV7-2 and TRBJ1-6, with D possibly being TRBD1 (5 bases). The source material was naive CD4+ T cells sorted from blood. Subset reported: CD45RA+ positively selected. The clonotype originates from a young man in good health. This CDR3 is CASTQRGDYNSPLHF. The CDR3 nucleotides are TGTGCCAGCACCCAGCGGGGGGATTATAATTCACCCCTCCACTTT.